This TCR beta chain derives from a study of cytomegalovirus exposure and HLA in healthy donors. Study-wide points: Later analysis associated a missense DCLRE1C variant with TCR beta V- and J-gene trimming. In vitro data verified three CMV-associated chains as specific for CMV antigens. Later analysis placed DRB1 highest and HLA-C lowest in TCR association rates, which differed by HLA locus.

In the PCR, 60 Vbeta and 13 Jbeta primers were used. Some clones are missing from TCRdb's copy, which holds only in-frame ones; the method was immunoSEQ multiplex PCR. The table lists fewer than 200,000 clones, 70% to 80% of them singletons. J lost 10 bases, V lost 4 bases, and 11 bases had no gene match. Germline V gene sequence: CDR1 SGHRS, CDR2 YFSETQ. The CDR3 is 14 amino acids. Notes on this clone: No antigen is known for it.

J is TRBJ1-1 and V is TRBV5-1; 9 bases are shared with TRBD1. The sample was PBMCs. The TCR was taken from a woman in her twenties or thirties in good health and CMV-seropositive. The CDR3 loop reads CASSRTGQGSGAFF. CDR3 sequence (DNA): TGCGCCAGCAGCCGTACGGGACAGGGATCGGGAGCTTTCTTT.